The clone carrying this T cell receptor (beta chain) has a count of ten or more. What it recognizes is unknown. This sample was taken from a study of CD8 T cells in ankylosing spondylitis. General study results and limits: About 8 highly homologous variants formed a TCR beta motif that appeared characteristic of ankylosing spondylitis blood. Disease-linked clones bore a CD8+ phenotype, appearing relatively rarely in peripheral blood.

Scientists made TCR beta libraries using quantitative 5'-RACE with molecular barcodes. TCRdb used MiXCR to reprocess the 5' RACE reads, holding one entry per CDR3 protein. The table lists some 220,000 distinct CDR3 sequences, around 8% of them singletons, with 4.8% in the top ten. Material: blood, either unsorted or a sorted T cell fraction (not recorded which). This receptor was obtained from a female donor with ankylosing spondylitis or in good health (not recorded which).

DNA of the CDR3: TGCAGTGCTAGAACCAGGAAGGGGACTAGCGGGCTCGATGAGCAGTTCTTC. Its protein product is CSARTRKGTSGLDEQFF. The rearrangement uses TRBV20-1 and TRBJ2-1; 12 bases align to TRBD2. Germline lookup yields CDR1 DFQATT and CDR2 SNEGSKA (reference sequence). J gave up 8 bases and V 2 bases, and 13 bases lay outside the gene matches. The CDR3 has 17 amino acids.